This entry lists 13 T cell receptor beta chains sequenced from one sample in a study of T cells in tuberculosis (dated by TCRdb to 2016 to 2019). This specimen's time point label, interpreted: new active TB diagnosis, blood taken before or within 7 days of starting treatment. The library was obtained by the immunoSEQ multiplex PCR assay. Not all clones reach the TCRdb copy of this immuneACCESS table, which keeps in-frame sequences only. Checked studies attribute under half of the gap to unresolved V genes and leave the rest unexplained. The sample table contains tens of thousands of clones; only one count was recorded for under 95% of them. The ten biggest clones cover under 9% of the sample. The sequencing here drew on PBMCs, taken at tuberculosis diagnosis. Every receptor here comes from an adult with tuberculosis. Some clones in this sample may be carry-over from other donors' samples.

V and J are TRBV29-1 and TRBJ2-5; D may be TRBD2 (6 bases). V gave up 1 base and J gave up 2 bases, with 11 bases separating them. The CDR3 loop spans 14 amino acids. Germline V lookup: CDR1 SQVTM, CDR2 ANQGSEA. DNA for the CDR3: TGCAGCGTTGAAGTGATCGCGGGGCAAGAGACCCAGTACTTC. It encodes CSVEVIAGQETQYF.

The chain's CDR3 is CASSYQGLGGYTF. As DNA, the CDR3 is TGTGCCAGCAGCTACCAGGGGTTAGGTGGCTACACCTTC. V is TRBV7-9 and J is TRBJ1-2, with a possible D match to TRBD1 (6 bases). V lost 4 bases to trimming and J lost 7 bases, with 13 bases between them. The germline V gene has CDR1 SEHNR and CDR2 FQNEAQ (reference sequence). This CDR3 is built from 13 residues.

This clone was observed a single time. The V call is TRBV5-1, the J call TRBJ2-7; 7 bases match TRBD1. The trim removed 0 bases at V and 5 bases at J, leaving 8 bases unmatched. The length of the CDR3 is 15 residues. Germline V gene sequence: CDR1 SGHRS, CDR2 YFSETQ. CDR3 residues: CASSLGTGYPNEQYF. Written as DNA, the CDR3 is TGCGCCAGCAGCTTGGGGACAGGCTATCCTAACGAGCAGTACTTC.

This rearrangement joins TRBV10-3 to TRBJ1-1; D gene ambiguous. CDR3 length: 13 residues. Germline CDR1 reads ENHRY; CDR2 reads SYGVKD. V lost 2 bases, J lost 1 base, and 5 bases lay in between. CDR3: CAISETGNTEAFF. CDR3 nucleotide sequence: TGTGCCATCAGTGAGACGGGGAACACTGAAGCTTTCTTT.

The chain is built from TRBV6-5 and TRBJ2-7, with TRBD2 matching 8 bases. This CDR3 contains 15 residues. In germline, CDR1 is MNHEY, CDR2 SVGAGI. After removal of 2 bases from V and 0 bases from J, the junction contained 3 bases not matched to a gene. CDR3 in DNA: TGTGCCAGCAGTTACCAAGCGGGGGACTCCTACGAGCAGTACTTC. Protein sequence: CASSYQAGDSYEQYF.

This chain joins TRBV6-6 and TRBJ2-7; 7 positions match TRBD1. The CDR3 extends over 14 amino acids. The V gene's germline CDR1 is MNHNY and CDR2 SVGAGI (reference sequence). Losses at the gene ends were 3 bases for V and 6 bases for J; bases not matched to a gene: 8. Here the CDR3 DNA reads TGTGCCAGCAGTTATCCTGACAGGGCGGCCGAGCAGTACTTC. It specifies CASSYPDRAAEQYF.

The chain has TRBV6-5 and TRBJ2-7; a weak D match, TRBD2 (6 bases). In germline, CDR1 is MNHEY, CDR2 SVGAGI. This CDR3 is 13 amino acids long. The V end was cut by 2 bases, the J end by 2 bases, with 7 bases between. For the CDR3, the DNA is TGTGCCAGCAGTTACGGGACTCCCTACGAGCAGTACTTC. It codes for CASSYGTPYEQYF.

The V call is TRBV2, the J call TRBJ1-2; D not certain. CDR3 size: 11 residues. Trimming pared 7 bases from V and 8 bases from J, leaving 11 bases between. Germline V lookup: CDR1 SNHLY, CDR2 FYNNEI. The CDR3 nucleotides are TGTGCCAGCACGCGGTGGAAGGGCTACACCTTC. Translating it yields CASTRWKGYTF.

The chain couples TRBV5-1 to TRBJ1-3; no firm D call. CDR1 is SGHRS and CDR2 is YFSETQ in the germline V gene. The CDR3 covers 14 residues. V shed 0 bases and J shed 1 base, with 5 bases lying between them. CDR3: CASSLASSGNTIYF. CDR3 DNA: TGCGCCAGCAGCTTGGCCTCGTCTGGAAACACCATATATTTT. Full variable domain (rest looked up from reference TRBV5-1 and TRBJ1-3): KAGVTQTPRYLIKTRGQQVTLSCSPISGHRSVSWYQQTPGQGLQFLFEYFSETQRNKGNFPGRFSGRQFSNSRSEMNVSTLELGDSALYLCASSLASSGNTIYFGEGSWLTVV.

This chain joins TRBV19 and TRBJ1-5; 9 bases map to TRBD1. The CDR3 length is 15 residues. Germline trimming cut 8 bases from V and 5 bases from J; bases unmatched to any gene: 10. CDR1 is LNHDA, CDR2 SQIVND, per germline (reference sequence). CDR3 nucleotides: TGTGCCAGTCGGACTTCGCGACAGGGGGATCAGCCCCAGCATTTT. It codes for CASRTSRQGDQPQHF.

This rearrangement joins TRBV7-7 to TRBJ2-7; D remains unclear. Germline V gene data show CDR1 as SSHAT and CDR2 as FNYEAQ (reference sequence). There are 15 residues in the CDR3. The V and J ends lost 5 bases and 4 bases respectively, with 18 bases between them. CDR3: CASSQAIDGRYEQYF. Here the CDR3 DNA reads TGTGCCAGCAGCCAAGCCATCGATGGGCGATACGAGCAGTACTTC.

In this sample, this clone turned up a few times. The chain combines TRBV4-1 with TRBJ1-2; 11 bases line up with TRBD1. The junction had 9 bases not matched to a gene; V was cut back by 3 bases and J by 3 bases. The CDR3 sequence is 17 residues long. Germline loops: CDR1 MGHRA, CDR2 YSYEKL. The CDR3 sequence: CASSQNFGQGAYYGYTF. CDR3 DNA sequence: TGCGCCAGCAGCCAGAATTTCGGACAGGGGGCTTACTATGGCTACACCTTC.

The J gene is TRBJ1-1, the V gene TRBV30; unclear D gene. V was clipped by 0 bases and J by 1 base, with 9 bases between them. CDR1 and CDR2 (germline): GTSNPN, SVGIG (reference sequence). This CDR3 region has 14 residues. CDR3 coding DNA: TGTGCCTGGAGTGTACGTCCCGGGAACACTGAAGCTTTCTTT. Amino acid sequence: CAWSVRPGNTEAFF.